A single sample gave rise to the 13 T cell receptor beta chains below, sequenced in a study of blood T cell repertoires in COVID-19. Generated by immunoSEQ multiplex PCR, the TCRdb table keeps only in-frame clones and is missing some. The table has some 250,000 clones, around 83% seen once. The material sequenced was peripheral blood. The origin of the receptors is a middle-aged man with active or convalescent COVID-19.

In its sample, this clone was seen a few times. This chain connects TRBV12-2 to TRBJ1-2; the D call TRBD1 from the table was never checked on the DNA. TRBV12-2 is given as a pseudogene. The CDR3 extends over 22 amino acids. The CDR3, as DNA: TGTGCAAGTCGCTTAGTAAGAAGGGGTTCACCGACAGGGGGGGGAGAAAACTATGGCTACACCTTC. Translating it yields CASRLVRRGSPTGGGENYGYTF.

The V gene is TRBV11-3, the J gene TRBJ2-3; 9 positions agree with TRBD2. This CDR3 region has 17 residues. The germline CDR1 and CDR2 sequences are SGHNT and YENEEA. Trimming cost V 0 bases and J 3 bases; bases outside gene matches: 7. This chain's CDR3 is CASSLEAGGLRTDTQYF. CDR3 DNA sequence: TGTGCCAGCAGCTTAGAAGCGGGAGGCCTTCGAACAGATACGCAGTATTTT.

The chain has TRBV5-1 and TRBJ1-4; 7 nucleotides agree with TRBD1. Unmatched junction bases numbered 5, after V lost 0 bases and J lost 6 bases. From germline, CDR1 is SGHRS and CDR2 YFSETQ. The CDR3 sequence is 15 residues long. The CDR3 bases are TGCGCCAGCAGCTTGGTCGGCAGGGGGGATGAAAAACTGTTTTTT. It is translated as CASSLVGRGDEKLFF.

The rearrangement uses TRBV30 and TRBJ2-4; weak D call: TRBD1 (6 bases). The germline CDR1 and CDR2 sequences are GTSNPN and SVGIG (reference sequence). V lost 0 bases and J 5 bases, leaving 17 bases between the germline ends. This CDR3 spans 16 amino acids. DNA for the CDR3: TGTGCCTGGAGTGTACTAGTCGGGCGGACAGAAAACATTCAGTACTTC. This gives the protein CAWSVLVGRTENIQYF.

The chain joins TRBV5-5 to TRBJ1-1; D remains ambiguous. The V end lost 0 bases, the J end lost 1 base, and 7 bases lay between the germline ends. CDR1 and CDR2 from the germline V gene are SGHKS and YYEKEE (reference sequence). The CDR3 consists of 14 residues. The CDR3 loop reads CASSLAWANTEAFF. CDR3 bases: TGTGCCAGCAGCTTGGCCTGGGCGAACACTGAAGCTTTCTTT.

The rearrangement joins TRBV18 to TRBJ1-4, with 7 bases that match TRBD1. Trimming took 1 base from V and 8 from J; bases not matched to a gene: 4. This CDR3 contains 14 residues. Germline assignment: CDR1 KGHSH and CDR2 LQKENI. The CDR3 is CASSPRDRSEKLFF. In nucleotides, the CDR3 is TGTGCCAGCTCACCACGGGACAGAAGCGAAAAACTGTTTTTT.

In the case of this clone: No DNA is shown, since the ends of the CDR3 on it are uncertain; the CDR3 is the one TCRdb lists. The chain is built from TRBV28 and TRBJ1-6; the table assigns TRBD1, which was not confirmed against the DNA. Germline assignment: CDR1 MDHEN and CDR2 SYDVKM. The CDR3 is 16 residues long, counting both termini. The CDR3 loop is CASSSSTGSHNSPLHF.

The V call is TRBV5-4, the J call TRBJ2-2; TRBD2 matches 14 bases. V lost 4 bases and J lost 6; bases outside the gene matches: 2. Germline CDR1 and CDR2: SGHNT and YYREEE (reference sequence). The length of the CDR3 is 15 residues. In nucleotides, the CDR3 is TGTGCCAGCAGCATGACTAGCGGGGGGGCCGGGGAGCTGTTTTTT. Amino acids: CASSMTSGGAGELFF.

The chain links TRBV11-1 to TRBJ2-1; a possible D gene is TRBD1 (6 bases). The CDR3 length is 15 residues. Trimming took 3 bases from V and 9 from J, leaving 18 bases between them. Germline CDR1 and CDR2: SGHAT and FQDESV (reference sequence). CDR3 residues: CASSFNRVSYIEQFF. DNA of the CDR3: TGTGCCAGCAGCTTTAACAGGGTCAGTTATATTGAGCAGTTCTTC.

The rearrangement joins TRBV2 to TRBJ2-3; 10 positions match TRBD2. V gave up 7 bases and J gave up 2 bases; unmatched junction bases: 9. CDR3 size: 16 residues. The V gene's germline CDR1 is SNHLY and CDR2 FYNNEI. CDR3 sequence: CASILHGTSDTDTQYF. The DNA for the CDR3 is TGTGCCAGCATTCTACATGGGACTAGCGACACAGATACGCAGTATTTT.

This chain connects TRBV29-1 to TRBJ2-2; 7 positions match TRBD1. CDR3 length: 13 amino acids. Germline V CDR1 and CDR2: SQVTM, ANQGSEA. J gave up 9 bases and V 4 bases, and 8 bases lay outside the gene matches. CDR3 protein: CSVVEQGHRELFF. Here the CDR3 DNA reads TGCAGCGTTGTTGAACAGGGGCACCGGGAGCTGTTTTTT.

The gene calls are TRBV18 and TRBJ2-1; 8 bases are shared with TRBD2. The junction had 3 bases not matched to a gene; V was cut back by 2 bases and J by 3 bases. Per the germline V gene, CDR1 is KGHSH and CDR2 is LQKENI. The CDR3 sequence is 15 residues long. The CDR3 is CASSPISGNYNEQFF. The CDR3 DNA is TGTGCCAGCTCACCAATTAGCGGGAACTACAATGAGCAGTTCTTC.

The chain is built from TRBV24-1 and TRBJ2-1; D is possibly TRBD2 (5 bases). CDR3 length: 18 amino acids. Germline loops: CDR1 KGHDR, CDR2 SFDVKD. Trimming left V 3 bases short and J 5 bases short, with 22 bases between. The CDR3 spells CATSDTASGLGMNNEQFF. The DNA for the CDR3 is TGTGCCACCAGTGATACGGCATCCGGACTGGGGATGAACAATGAGCAGTTCTTC.